These 21 T cell receptor beta chains originate from one sample sequenced in a study of response to subunit inactivated influenza vaccine. TCRdb reprocessed the RT-PCR reads via MiXCR and lists one record per CDR3 protein. The table includes 700,000 to 800,000 distinct CDR3 sequences, 18% detected once. The sample was PBMCs from blood, taken more than 4 days after vaccination. The receptors derive from a man over 45 who received an inactivated influenza vaccine.

This chain links TRBV7-2 with TRBJ2-1; 9 bases fit TRBD1. The CDR3 contains 17 residues. Germline CDR1 SGHTA, CDR2 FQGNSA. V lost 3 bases to trimming and J lost 8 bases; unmatched junction nucleotides: 14. The CDR3 is CASSFGGTGQGTDEQFF. In DNA form, the CDR3 reads TGTGCCAGCAGCTTCGGGGGAACGGGACAGGGAACCGATGAGCAGTTCTTC.

The V and J genes are TRBV6-2 or TRBV6-3 and TRBJ2-7; D is ambiguous. The V end was cut by 0 bases, the J end by 2 bases, with 17 bases between. This CDR3 comprises 17 residues. Germline V lookup: CDR1 MNHEY, CDR2 SVGEGT. The CDR3 loop reads CASSYSRRTPITYEQYF. Here the CDR3 DNA reads TGTGCCAGCAGTTACTCGAGGAGAACGCCGATTACCTACGAGCAGTACTTC.

This clonotype was seen only a few times. This rearrangement joins TRBV20-1 to TRBJ1-1; D is unclear. This CDR3 is 16 amino acids long. Per the germline V gene, CDR1 is DFQATT and CDR2 is SNEGSKA (reference sequence). The V end was cut by 0 bases, the J end by 1 base, with 15 bases between. The CDR3 loop is CSARDGRGIANTEAFF. In nucleotides, the CDR3 is TGCAGTGCTAGAGATGGACGGGGTATCGCGAACACTGAAGCTTTCTTT.

This clonotype was counted a few times. The J gene is TRBJ2-1, the V gene TRBV6-5; maybe TRBD2 (5 bases). This CDR3 region has 16 residues. The germline V gene has CDR1 MNHEY and CDR2 SVGAGI. Trimming removed 0 bases at V and 0 bases at J, with 9 bases between. The CDR3 nucleotides are TGTGCCAGCAGTTACTCAGCGGTGAGCTCCTACAATGAGCAGTTCTTC. This sequence encodes CASSYSAVSSYNEQFF.

This clonotype was seen a handful of times. The chain joins TRBV7-2 to TRBJ2-2, with D unresolved. The CDR3 is made up of 14 amino acids. The germline V and J ends were trimmed by 1 base and 6 bases, with 9 bases remaining between them. Germline V CDR1 and CDR2: SGHTA, FQGNSA. The CDR3 DNA sequence: TGTGCCAGCAGCTTAGACCCACGGCCCGGGGAGCTGTTTTTT. Translated, it gives CASSLDPRPGELFF.

V and J are TRBV15 and TRBJ2-1, with 10 bases lining up with TRBD1. Germline CDR1 reads LNHNV; CDR2 reads YYDKDF (reference sequence). V lost 0 bases to trimming and J lost 3 bases; unmatched junction nucleotides: 5. The CDR3 covers 17 residues. CDR3 bases: TGTGCCACCAGCAGAGATCGTGGGACAGGGGTCTACAATGAGCAGTTCTTC. This encodes CATSRDRGTGVYNEQFF.

The rearrangement joins TRBV28 to TRBJ2-3, with D possibly being TRBD2 (6 bases). The germline CDR1 and CDR2 sequences are MDHEN and SYDVKM. V was clipped by 5 bases and J by 4 bases, with 22 bases between them. The CDR3 length is 17 residues. The DNA for the CDR3 is TGTGCCAGCAGTACATACCGGGACTCGGCGGGCCCAGATACGCAGTATTTT. Translated, it gives CASSTYRDSAGPDTQYF.

On this clonotype itself: Because it lacks the conserved phenylalanine or tryptophan at the end, this CDR3 is likely a read error. The rearrangement uses TRBV20-1 and TRBJ1-6; 7 bases are shared with TRBD1. Germline CDR1 DFQATT, CDR2 SNEGSKA (reference sequence). The CDR3 covers 15 residues. The ends lost 3 bases at V and 4 bases at J; junction bases unmatched: 6. CDR3 nucleotides: TGCAGTGCTAGTGGCGGGACAGATTATAATTCACCCCTCCACTCT. This gives the protein CSASGGTDYNSPLHS.

The chain links TRBV28 to TRBJ2-6; 9 bases agree with TRBD1. Losses at the gene ends were 6 bases for V and 4 bases for J; bases not matched to a gene: 10. The CDR3 consists of 17 residues. Looked up from germline, CDR1 is MDHEN and CDR2 is SYDVKM. As DNA, the CDR3 is TGTGCCAGCAGACCTACAGGGGGCAGAGCGGGGGCCAACGTCCTGACTTTC. It is translated as CASRPTGGRAGANVLTF.

The V gene is TRBV7-2, the J gene TRBJ2-1; D is perhaps TRBD2 (5 bases). Trimming removed 5 bases at V and 3 bases at J, with 17 bases between. The CDR3 is 16 residues long. Germline CDR1 reads SGHTA; CDR2 reads FQGNSA. In DNA form, the CDR3 reads TGTGCCAGCAGCCATTCGGCAGCGGAAAACTACAATGAGCAGTTCTTC. Amino acids: CASSHSAAENYNEQFF.

This clonotype was counted only a few times. The genes are TRBV30 and TRBJ2-3; the D gene is possibly TRBD1 (5 bases). The length of the CDR3 is 13 residues. Trimming stripped 2 bases from V and 5 bases from J, with 11 bases between. The V gene's germline CDR1 is GTSNPN and CDR2 SVGIG (reference sequence). The DNA of the CDR3 is TGTGCCTGGAGTCGCAGGGCCGTAGATACGCAGTATTTT. It yields the protein CAWSRRAVDTQYF.

J is TRBJ1-4 and V is TRBV7-2; 8 bases agree with TRBD1. CDR3 length: 13 amino acids. Per the germline V gene, CDR1 is SGHTA and CDR2 is FQGNSA. The V gene end was trimmed by 8 bases and the J gene end by 2 bases; junction bases not matched to a gene: 1. DNA of the CDR3: TGTGCCAGCCGACAGGGGACTAATGAAAAACTGTTTTTT. This sequence encodes CASRQGTNEKLFF. Using reference TRBV7-2 and TRBJ1-4 for the parts outside the CDR3, the full variable domain is GAGVSQSPSNKVTEKGKDVELRCDPISGHTALYWYRQSLGQGLEFLIYFQGNSAPDKSGLPSDRFSAERTGGSVSTLTIQRTQQEDSAVYLCASRQGTNEKLFFGSGTQLSVL.

The V and J genes are TRBV2 and TRBJ2-7; D possibly matches TRBD1 or TRBD2 (5 bases each). The length of the CDR3 is 13 residues. In germline, CDR1 is SNHLY, CDR2 FYNNEI. The germline V and J ends were trimmed by 10 bases and 2 bases, with 15 bases remaining between them. The DNA for the CDR3 is TGTGCCACCAGCCCGCTGGGGGCCTACGAGCAGTACTTC. Translation gives CATSPLGAYEQYF.

This clonotype has a handful of counts. The genes are TRBV12-3 or TRBV12-4 and TRBJ2-5; no reliable D call. CDR3 length equals 13 residues. V gave up 2 bases and J gave up 5 bases, with 9 bases separating them. The chain's CDR3 is CASSLSQLETQYF. The CDR3 region has the DNA TGTGCCAGCAGTTTAAGTCAGCTGGAGACCCAGTACTTC.

The CDR3 bases are TGTGCCAGCAGTGGAACTCCCGGGACACCGGTTTTTTTT. The encoded protein is CASSGTPGTPVFF. The rearrangement links TRBV25-1 to TRBJ1-4; D possibly corresponds to TRBD1 (6 bases). V lost 4 bases and J 17 bases, leaving 20 bases between the germline ends. CDR3 length: 13 amino acids. Germline CDR1 and CDR2: MGHDK and SYGVNS.

The chain couples TRBV20-1 to TRBJ1-5; the D is unclear. Germline assignment: CDR1 DFQATT and CDR2 SNEGSKA (reference sequence). V lost 0 bases, J lost 1 base, and 13 bases lay in between. There are 16 residues in the CDR3. CDR3 amino acids: CSAREPGSLSNQPQHF. CDR3 nucleotide sequence: TGCAGTGCTAGAGAGCCCGGCAGTCTAAGCAATCAGCCCCAGCATTTT.

This clonotype has only a few counts. The chain links TRBV6-2 or TRBV6-3 to TRBJ2-5; TRBD2 matches at 9 bases. Unmatched junction bases numbered 13, after V lost 8 bases and J lost 0 bases. The CDR3 totals 17 residues. Germline V gene sequence: CDR1 MNHEY, CDR2 SVGEGT. CDR3 bases: TGTGCCAGCTCAAGACTAGCGGAATCCTGGAACCAAGAGACCCAGTACTTC. This codes for CASSRLAESWNQETQYF.

The chain combines TRBV12-3 or TRBV12-4 with TRBJ2-1, with D tentatively TRBD1 (5 bases). The CDR3 runs to 12 residues. Trimming cost V 6 bases and J 10 bases, with 13 bases left between them. CDR3 residues: CASRVAGWEQFF. DNA for the CDR3: TGTGCCAGCAGAGTAGCAGGGTGGGAGCAGTTCTTC.

The V and J genes are TRBV7-9 and TRBJ2-3; TRBD1 or TRBD2 may be the D gene (6 bases each). Per germline, CDR1 SEHNR and CDR2 FQNEAQ (reference sequence). V was cut by 11 bases and J by 2 bases, with 20 bases left in between. The CDR3 sequence is 15 residues long. Written as DNA, the CDR3 is TGTGCCGTTTGGTCCCGGGGGCGACACACAGATACGCAGTATTTT. Residues: CAVWSRGRHTDTQYF.

This chain uses TRBV5-1 with TRBJ2-4; D unclear. Germline V CDR1 and CDR2: SGHRS, YFSETQ. The CDR3 length is 16 residues. Trimming stripped 5 bases from V and 0 bases from J, with 15 bases between. The CDR3 bases are TGCGCCAGCAGATTGCGTCAGCTCGGAGCCAAAAACATTCAGTACTTC. Translated: CASRLRQLGAKNIQYF.

This clonotype was seen at least ten times. The rearrangement joins TRBV29-1 to TRBJ1-2; D possibly corresponds to TRBD1 (5 bases). Germline CDR1 and CDR2: SQVTM and ANQGSEA. The CDR3 contains 11 residues. V lost 2 bases, J lost 6 bases, and 7 bases lay in between. The DNA of the CDR3 is TGCAGCGTTGAATCAGGGAATGGCTACACCTTC. This gives the protein CSVESGNGYTF.